These T cell receptor beta chains were read from a single sample in a study of post-analysis software for immune sequencing data. In TCRdb, the PCR reads were re-called with MiXCR into one record per CDR3 protein. The sample lists roughly 730,000 distinct CDR3 sequences, approximately 30% occurring once. Sequences were obtained from blood. The receptors originated from a girl under 18 with multiple sclerosis. The CDR3 runs from the conserved cysteine through the conserved F or W. A D gene is named only where the DNA matches it firmly. Not all rows give a size; the values are once, few, many and, for expanded clones, a class.

j_gene | abundance | v_gene | d_gene | CDR3aa | CDR3nt
TRBJ2-7 | . | TRBV6-2/TRBV6-3 | TRBD2 | CASSWTSIYEQYF | TGTGCCAGCAGCTGGACTAGCATCTACGAGCAGTACTTC
TRBJ2-7 | few | TRBV20-1 | TRBD1 | CSAPPQGAYYEQYF | TGCAGTGCCCCCCCCCAGGGGGCCTACTACGAGCAGTACTTC
TRBJ2-4 | . | TRBV6-2/TRBV6-3 | TRBD2 | CASSSAGGGDIQYF | TGTGCCAGCAGTTCCGCGGGAGGTGGGGACATTCAGTACTTC
TRBJ1-1 | . | TRBV6-6 | . | CASSYREAFF | TGTGCCAGCAGTTACAGAGAAGCTTTCTTT
TRBJ2-1 | few | TRBV12-3/TRBV12-4 | . | CASSLLRGEDNEQFF | TGTGCCAGCAGTTTATTGAGGGGGGAGGACAATGAGCAGTTCTTC
TRBJ1-6 | . | TRBV5-1 | TRBD1 | CASRYGTGDSPLHF | TGCGCCAGCAGGTATGGGACAGGGGATTCACCCCTCCACTTT
TRBJ2-5 | few | TRBV10-3 | . | CAISVVAEGGQYF | TGTGCCATCAGTGTTGTGGCGGAGGGTGGCCAGTACTTC
TRBJ2-1 | few | TRBV5-1 | . | CASSHQTEYNEQFF | TGCGCCAGCAGCCACCAGACAGAATACAATGAGCAGTTCTTC
TRBJ2-3 | many | TRBV7-7 | . | CASSLNLGTDTQYF | TGTGCCAGCAGCTTAAATCTGGGAACAGATACGCAGTATTTT
TRBJ2-1 | few | TRBV12-5 | . | CASGLGFSPNEQFF | TGTGCTAGTGGTTTGGGATTTAGCCCCAATGAGCAGTTCTTC
TRBJ2-1 | few | TRBV7-2 | TRBD1 | CASSFHGGQGYNEQFF | TGTGCCAGCAGTTTCCACGGGGGACAGGGGTACAATGAGCAGTTCTTC
TRBJ2-3 | . | TRBV7-2 | TRBD2 | CANRRTGTSGTDTQYF | TGTGCCAACAGACGTACCGGGACTAGCGGTACAGATACGCAGTATTTT
TRBJ2-4 | . | TRBV9 | . | CASSVGQDLNIQYF | TGTGCCAGCAGCGTAGGACAGGACCTAAACATTCAGTACTTC
TRBJ1-5 | . | TRBV7-2 | TRBD1 | CASSIRTGGDQPQHF | TGTGCCAGCAGCATCCGTACAGGGGGCGATCAGCCCCAGCATTTT
TRBJ2-3 | . | TRBV20-1 | TRBD2 | CNAKDWTSGGSTDTQYF | TGCAATGCTAAAGATTGGACTAGCGGGGGTAGCACAGATACGCAGTATTTT
TRBJ2-5 | . | TRBV6-5 | TRBD2 | CASRGRTSGAKETQYF | TGTGCCAGCAGGGGAAGGACTAGCGGGGCGAAAGAGACCCAGTACTTC
TRBJ2-3 | once | TRBV9 | TRBD2 | CASSISGGQFDTQYF | TGTGCCAGCAGCATTAGCGGGGGGCAGTTCGATACGCAGTATTTT
TRBJ1-1 | . | TRBV27 | TRBD1 | CASRINRGMNTEAFF | TGTGCCAGCAGAATTAACAGGGGGATGAACACTGAAGCTTTCTTT
TRBJ2-3 | few | TRBV4-3 | TRBD2 | CASSQERSGRADTQYF | TGCGCCAGCAGCCAAGAACGTAGCGGGAGAGCAGATACGCAGTATTTT
TRBJ2-3 | . | TRBV28 | TRBD2 | CASSPSAGVSTDTQYF | TGTGCCAGCAGTCCCTCAGCGGGGGTTTCCACAGATACGCAGTATTTT
TRBJ2-7 | . | TRBV28 | . | CASSPSGTEQYF | TGTGCCAGCAGTCCTTCGGGTACCGAGCAGTACTTC
TRBJ2-7 | . | TRBV20-1 | TRBD1 | CSAFTGARSYEQYF | TGCAGTGCCTTCACAGGGGCCCGCTCCTACGAGCAGTACTTC
TRBJ2-7 | . | TRBV20-1 | . | CSARGPLALNYEQYF | TGCAGTGCTAGGGGACCCCTAGCCCTAAACTACGAGCAGTACTTC
TRBJ2-7 | . | TRBV7-8 | TRBD1 | CASSGPGTGVSYEQYF | TGTGCCAGCAGCGGTCCCGGGACAGGGGTGTCCTACGAGCAGTACTTC
TRBJ2-1 | once | TRBV20-1 | TRBD2 | CSTRVTGGTDEQFF | TGCAGTACTAGAGTAACCGGGGGGACCGATGAGCAGTTCTTC
TRBJ2-1 | . | TRBV24-1 | . | CATGGAGDPPYNEQFF | TGTGCCACCGGGGGGGCGGGAGATCCGCCATACAATGAGCAGTTCTTC
TRBJ2-7 | . | TRBV6-2/TRBV6-3 | TRBD1 | CASSARQGSEEQYF | TGTGCCAGCAGCGCCCGACAGGGATCAGAGGAGCAGTACTTC
TRBJ2-1 | few | TRBV11-2 | TRBD1 | CASRSGTRGNEQFF | TGTGCCAGCAGATCCGGGACCAGGGGGAATGAGCAGTTCTTC
TRBJ2-1 | . | TRBV5-4 | TRBD2 | CASRADLAGNNEQFF | TGTGCCAGCAGGGCCGATCTAGCGGGGAACAATGAGCAGTTCTTC
TRBJ1-3 | . | TRBV28 | . | CASSYVPGNTIYF | TGTGCCAGCAGTTATGTTCCCGGAAACACCATATATTTT
TRBJ2-7 | few | TRBV12-3/TRBV12-4 | . | CASSRRVGTEYYEQYF | TGTGCCAGCAGCCGGCGCGTTGGGACGGAGTACTACGAGCAGTACTTC
TRBJ1-5 | . | TRBV20-1 | TRBD1 | CSASPRGNNQPQHF | TGCAGTGCTAGCCCCAGGGGGAACAATCAGCCCCAGCATTTT